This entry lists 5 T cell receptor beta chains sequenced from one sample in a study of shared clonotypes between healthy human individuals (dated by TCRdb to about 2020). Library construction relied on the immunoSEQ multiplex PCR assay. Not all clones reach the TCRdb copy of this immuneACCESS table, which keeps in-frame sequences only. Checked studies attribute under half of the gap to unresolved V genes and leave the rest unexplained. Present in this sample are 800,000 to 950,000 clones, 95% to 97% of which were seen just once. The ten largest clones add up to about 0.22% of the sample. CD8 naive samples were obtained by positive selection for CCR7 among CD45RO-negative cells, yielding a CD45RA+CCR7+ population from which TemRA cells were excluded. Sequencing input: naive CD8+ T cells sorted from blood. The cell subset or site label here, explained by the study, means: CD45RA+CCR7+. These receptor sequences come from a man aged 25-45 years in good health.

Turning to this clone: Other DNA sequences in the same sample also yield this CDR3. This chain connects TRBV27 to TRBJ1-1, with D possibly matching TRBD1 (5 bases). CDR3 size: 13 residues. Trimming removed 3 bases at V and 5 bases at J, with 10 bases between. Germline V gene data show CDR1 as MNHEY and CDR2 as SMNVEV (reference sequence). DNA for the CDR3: TGTGCCAGCAGTTTCCCCGGGGGGACTGAAGCTTTCTTT. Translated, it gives CASSFPGGTEAFF.

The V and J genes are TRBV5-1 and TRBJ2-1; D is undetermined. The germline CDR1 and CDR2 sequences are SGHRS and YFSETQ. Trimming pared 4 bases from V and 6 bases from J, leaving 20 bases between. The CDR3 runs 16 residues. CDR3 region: CASSRVPMIMSNEQFF. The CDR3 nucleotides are TGCGCCAGCAGCCGGGTGCCCATGATCATGAGCAATGAGCAGTTCTTC. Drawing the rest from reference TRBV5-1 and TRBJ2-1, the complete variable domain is KAGVTQTPRYLIKTRGQQVTLSCSPISGHRSVSWYQQTPGQGLQFLFEYFSETQRNKGNFPGRFSGRQFSNSRSEMNVSTLELGDSALYLCASSRVPMIMSNEQFFGPGTRLTVL.

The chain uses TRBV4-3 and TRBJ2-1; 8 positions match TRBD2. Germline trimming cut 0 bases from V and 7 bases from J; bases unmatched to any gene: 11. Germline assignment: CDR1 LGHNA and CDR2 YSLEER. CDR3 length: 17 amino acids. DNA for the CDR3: TGCGCCAGCAGCCAAGACCCGCCGGGGGGGACATTGAATGAGCAGTTCTTC. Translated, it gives CASSQDPPGGTLNEQFF.

DNA of the CDR3: TGCGCCAGCAGCTTGGCGGGGTACGACAATCAGCCCCAGCATTTT. Amino acids: CASSLAGYDNQPQHF. The rearrangement joins TRBV5-1 to TRBJ1-5, with no clear D. This CDR3 has 15 amino acids. V was clipped by 0 bases and J by 3 bases, with 10 bases between them. Looked up from germline, CDR1 is SGHRS and CDR2 is YFSETQ.

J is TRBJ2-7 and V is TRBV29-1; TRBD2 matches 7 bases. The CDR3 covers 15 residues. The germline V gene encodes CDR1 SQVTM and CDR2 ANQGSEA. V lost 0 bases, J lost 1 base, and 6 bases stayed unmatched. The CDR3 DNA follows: TGCAGCGTTGAAGATCTTTGGGGAGGGTCCTACGAGCAGTACTTC. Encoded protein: CSVEDLWGGSYEQYF.